This T cell receptor beta chain came from a study of T cell repertoires in cytomegalovirus infection. This clonotype turned up a few times. Its cognate antigen is unknown. This CDR3 contains 13 residues. With 5 bases removed from V and 2 bases from J, the gap between germline ends came to 9 bases. CDR1 is MNHEY, CDR2 SMNVEV, per germline (reference sequence). TCRdb recomputed calls from the reads with MiXCR, one row per CDR3 protein. This sample has fewer than 900,000 distinct CDR3 sequences; 29% occur once, and the top ten carry around 13%. Notes on the study in general: There were HLA-C-restricted CMV-specific TCR beta clonotypes dominating the ex vivo response.

This sequence was found in a human donor in good health (CMV status not recorded). Some clones in this sample may be carry-over from other donors' samples. The sample in question was cultured CD8+ T cells from PBMCs, obtained from culture after CMV antigen stimulation. The chain links TRBV27 to TRBJ2-5, with D hard to call. This chain's CDR3 is CASSTVGQETQYF. DNA for the CDR3: TGTGCCAGCAGTACAGTGGGGCAAGAGACCCAGTACTTC.